A single sample gave rise to the 19 T cell receptor beta chains below, sequenced in a study of CD8+ T cells in alopecia areata. Treatment in this sample: oral pan-JAK inhibitor, 5-10 mg twice daily. Extracted RNA was reverse transcribed, and the resulting cDNA served as sequencing template. The data were produced by immunoSEQ multiplex PCR, yet TCRdb's version contains in-frame clones alone and is incomplete. Here the sample spans some 200,000 clones, more than 45% being singletons. The specimen comprised CD4+ T cells sorted from blood, sampled at week 4, from a patient treated with tofacitinib. These receptors were collected from a human donor with alopecia areata.

The chain links TRBV5-1 to TRBJ2-1; D ambiguous. The germline CDR1 and CDR2 sequences are SGHRS and YFSETQ. The length of the CDR3 is 17 residues. V shed 4 bases and J shed 2 bases, with 19 bases lying between them. This CDR3 is CASSRGPGTYPYNEQFF. The CDR3 DNA reads as TGCGCCAGCAGCCGTGGACCCGGAACCTATCCCTACAATGAGCAGTTCTTC. The full variable domain, completed using reference TRBV5-1 and TRBJ2-1, is KAGVTQTPRYLIKTRGQQVTLSCSPISGHRSVSWYQQTPGQGLQFLFEYFSETQRNKGNFPGRFSGRQFSNSRSEMNVSTLELGDSALYLCASSRGPGTYPYNEQFFGPGTRLTVL.

The rearrangement joins TRBV11-2 to TRBJ2-1; possible D gene TRBD1, 6 bases. V was pared by 4 bases and J by 6 bases, with 16 bases between. The length of the CDR3 is 15 residues. The V gene's germline CDR1 is SGHAT and CDR2 FQNNGV. CDR3 nucleotides: TGTGCCAGCAGCTCTCTACAGGGATTTCGCAATGAGCAGTTCTTC. As protein: CASSSLQGFRNEQFF.

J is TRBJ2-4 and V is TRBV30; 9 nucleotides align to TRBD1. The V gene's germline CDR1 is GTSNPN and CDR2 SVGIG (reference sequence). J lost 9 bases, V lost 5 bases, and 5 bases had no gene match. The CDR3 has 12 residues. CDR3 residues: CAWAGQGSIQYF. CDR3 DNA sequence: TGTGCCTGGGCCGGACAGGGGAGCATTCAGTACTTC.

This CDR3 is CASSISGSGVSGELFF. As DNA, the CDR3 is TGTGCCAGTAGTATTTCGGGTAGCGGGGTATCCGGGGAGCTGTTTTTT. This rearrangement joins TRBV19 to TRBJ2-2; 8 positions match TRBD2. CDR1 is LNHDA, CDR2 SQIVND, per germline (reference sequence). The V segment lost 3 bases and the J segment 6 bases; nucleotides outside the gene matches: 9. The CDR3 has 16 residues.

DNA for the CDR3: TGCAGCGTTACAGGGTTCTCCTACGAGCAGTACTTC. Translating it yields CSVTGFSYEQYF. The J gene is TRBJ2-7, the V gene TRBV29-1; possible D gene TRBD1, 6 bases. The CDR3 runs 12 residues. Germline-derived CDR1 and CDR2 are SQVTM and ANQGSEA. Trimming stripped 5 bases from V and 0 bases from J, with 8 bases between.

The V gene is TRBV29-1, the J gene TRBJ1-2; no definite D call. Germline loops: CDR1 SQVTM, CDR2 ANQGSEA. CDR3 length: 13 residues. With 4 bases removed from V and 0 bases from J, the gap between germline ends came to 9 bases. CDR3 nucleotide sequence: TGCAGCGTTGGTGGGTTAGCTAACTATGGCTACACCTTC. This gives the protein CSVGGLANYGYTF.

A few counts support this clone. The chain recombines TRBV28 with TRBJ2-7; the D gene is possibly TRBD2 (5 bases). Germline V CDR1 and CDR2: MDHEN, SYDVKM. The germline V and J ends were trimmed by 6 bases and 2 bases, with 17 bases remaining between them. This CDR3 is built from 15 residues. The CDR3 DNA reads as TGTGCCAGCAGCACTTCTGGACGGGGAACCTACGAGCAGTACTTC. This translates into CASSTSGRGTYEQYF.

The chain is built from TRBV5-1 and TRBJ1-1; D not resolved. The CDR3 has 16 amino acids. CDR1 is SGHRS, CDR2 YFSETQ, per germline. Trimming pared 0 bases from V and 1 base from J, leaving 13 bases between. The CDR3 sequence: CASSLGAARGNTEAFF. Here the CDR3 DNA reads TGCGCCAGCAGCTTGGGGGCGGCCCGAGGGAACACTGAAGCTTTCTTT.

The sample holds a few counts of this clone. The chain links TRBV7-3 to TRBJ2-2; 7 positions match TRBD1. Germline V gene lookup returns CDR1 SGHTA and CDR2 FQGTGA. The CDR3 spans 14 residues. V lost 5 bases and J lost 6; bases outside the gene matches: 6. CDR3 residues: CASSARQGPGELFF. The CDR3 coding sequence is TGTGCCAGCAGCGCCCGACAGGGCCCCGGGGAGCTGTTTTTT.

The chain combines TRBV19 with TRBJ1-5; 7 nucleotides line up with TRBD1. V shed 6 bases and J 6 bases; nucleotides not matched to a gene: 5. This CDR3 comprises 13 residues. Germline CDR1 is LNHDA and CDR2 is SQIVND (reference sequence). CDR3 residues: CASRPDRVQPQHF. CDR3 nucleotides: TGTGCCAGTAGACCTGACAGGGTTCAGCCCCAGCATTTT.

The chain employs TRBV7-2 and TRBJ2-7; perhaps TRBD2 as D (6 bases). This CDR3 has 14 residues. Trimming took off 5 bases at V and 1 base at J, with 12 bases between the two ends. The germline gives CDR1 SGHTA, CDR2 FQGNSA. This CDR3 is CASSRPGLSYEQYF. CDR3 DNA: TGTGCCAGCAGCCGCCCGGGACTTTCCTACGAGCAGTACTTC.

The V call is TRBV9, the J call TRBJ2-5; D is uncertain. Germline lookup yields CDR1 SGDLS and CDR2 YYNGEE. The CDR3 consists of 14 residues. V was shortened by 3 bases and J by 5 bases, with 14 bases between the two germline ends. CDR3 amino acids: CASSEKPSGETQYF. CDR3 DNA: TGTGCCAGCAGCGAAAAGCCCTCGGGTGAGACCCAGTACTTC.

The V and J genes are TRBV29-1 and TRBJ2-3; D not certain. Germline V gene sequence: CDR1 SQVTM, CDR2 ANQGSEA. V shed 2 bases and J shed 6 bases, with 9 bases lying between them. This CDR3 is 12 amino acids long. The CDR3 here is CSVELQADTQYF. The CDR3 coding sequence is TGCAGCGTTGAACTCCAAGCGGATACGCAGTATTTT.

The sample holds a few counts of this clone. The rearrangement uses TRBV29-1 and TRBJ1-6, with TRBD1 as a possible D gene (5 bases). V gave up 4 bases and J gave up 10 bases, with 14 bases separating them. The CDR3 spans 13 residues. Germline V lookup: CDR1 SQVTM, CDR2 ANQGSEA. The CDR3 nucleotides read TGCAGCGTTGGGGACCTGCTGGGGTCACCCCTCCACTTT. Its protein product is CSVGDLLGSPLHF.

CDR3 protein: CASNSGPGGEQYF. CDR3 in DNA: TGTGCCAGTAATTCGGGGCCTGGCGGGGAGCAGTACTTC. The rearrangement uses TRBV19 and TRBJ2-7; either TRBD1 or TRBD2 may supply D (5 bases each). The CDR3 totals 13 residues. Trimming removed 7 bases from V and 7 bases from J, with 17 bases in between. CDR1 and CDR2 (germline): LNHDA, SQIVND (reference sequence).

This clone has just a few counts. The CDR3 DNA reads as TGCAGCGTTGGACAGGAAAATCAGCCCCAGCATTTT. The encoded protein is CSVGQENQPQHF. The V and J genes are TRBV29-1 and TRBJ1-5; the D gene is possibly TRBD1 (6 bases). Germline lookup yields CDR1 SQVTM and CDR2 ANQGSEA. The V end was cut by 4 bases, the J end by 4 bases, with 8 bases between. The length of the CDR3 is 12 residues.

This clone showed up just once. This sequence joins TRBV4-1 and TRBJ1-2; no clear D gene. Trimming removed 1 base from V and 2 bases from J, with 14 bases in between. The germline CDR1 and CDR2 sequences are MGHRA and YSYEKL. The CDR3 is made up of 16 amino acids. CDR3 loop: CASSQGHGRSNYGYTF. The DNA for the CDR3 is TGCGCCAGCAGCCAAGGTCATGGCAGATCCAACTATGGCTACACCTTC.

This clone appeared many times. The CDR3 loop is CASSLIGVAGYTF. The DNA of the CDR3 is TGTGCCAGCAGCTTGATAGGGGTCGCTGGCTACACCTTC. The V and J genes are TRBV7-2 and TRBJ1-2, with D tentatively TRBD1 (5 bases). This CDR3 comprises 13 residues. Germline V gives CDR1 SGHTA, CDR2 FQGNSA. V was pared by 3 bases and J by 7 bases, with 12 bases between.

CDR3 sequence (DNA): TGTGCCAGCAGCGTAGGTCGGGCGAACACTGAAGCTTTCTTT. This encodes CASSVGRANTEAFF. This rearrangement joins TRBV9 to TRBJ1-1; the D is unclear. Per the germline V gene, CDR1 is SGDLS and CDR2 is YYNGEE. The V gene lost 0 bases and the J gene lost 1 base, with 7 bases spanning the gap. CDR3 length equals 14 residues.